This T cell receptor (beta chain) was sequenced in a study of shared clonotypes between healthy human individuals (dated by TCRdb to the early 2020s). Looking at the study overall: The cohort included three men and a couple of women between 18 and 49 years of age. Each donor's leukapheresis produced roughly between about 0.9 and 9.5 billion PBMCs. To estimate repertoire size and how much clonotype sharing occurs between individuals, the study deeply sequenced the blood TCR repertoires of five healthy adults. Libraries were prepared and TCR repertoires were sequenced by different laboratories using diverse techniques, in order to increase sequencing depth and limit assay-specific biases. Results the study describes overall, beyond this receptor: Pairwise subsampling led to the expectation that sequencing depth would affect the degree of clonotype sharing among donors. The genetic and exposure-history diversity represented was limited by the small number of donors. Sampling was restricted to blood, and TCR repertoires in tissue are likely to differ from TCR repertoires in blood.

A remark on this clone: Its cognate antigen has yet to be identified. One end of the junction does not line up with germline, which may come from a read error.

Using the deep immunoSEQ assay, TCR CDR3 regions were amplified from genomic DNA by multiplex PCR. Extracted genomic DNA from each cell subset was distributed evenly across all wells of several immunoSEQ 96-well plates, and each plate was treated as a replicate. For unsorted PBMC, around 0.3 ug genomic DNA, equal to about 30,000 T cell genomes, was loaded into each replicate PCR. Unsorted PBMC genomic DNA was sequenced across ten immunoSEQ deep assay plates. Purified libraries were quantified with a Qubit 3.0 fluorometer, sized on a Bioanalyzer 2100, and re-quantified with the KAPA Library Quantification kit. Every immunoSEQ 96-well plate was sequenced on a separate single-read 150-cycle Illumina NextSeq 550 flow cell. Concerning the study's data processing: The immunoSEQ output contained only junctional sequences without quality scores, so filtering could not match that applied to full-length reads. To assign V/J genes and CDR3, sequences were annotated against IMGT germline references using PyIR, a Python wrapper for IgBLAST v1.9. Reads with weak V/J assignments (E-value above 1e-6), missing CDR3, stop codons, out-of-frame junctions, or ambiguous translated residues were removed. V3J clonotypes were defined as sequences sharing an identical inferred V gene, J gene, and CDR3 amino acid sequence. Percentage overlap between repertoires was computed as shared unique clonotypes divided by the size of the smaller repertoire. Repertoire richness was assessed with RTK rarefaction, the Chao1 estimator, and Recon v2.1 estimates of unobserved clonotypes. In its TCRdb copy, this immuneACCESS table keeps in-frame sequences only and misses some clones. Where compared with another copy, unresolved V genes explain less than half of these, and the others have no known cause. V, J and clone size derive from that table, while D and trimming were established from the DNA sequence. In this sample the table shows hundreds of thousands of clones, about three quarters of which occur a single time. The top ten constitute under 15% of the sample.

The CDR3 goes from the cysteine to the phenylalanine over 15 residues. Just the 45-base CDR3 DNA is kept, in frame starting at base 1. CDR1 and CDR2 (MGHRA, YSYEKL) derive from the germline V gene. The donors were healthy, HIV-negative adults with no recently reported acute infections or vaccinations. Every donor was a Caucasian adult residing in Nashville, Tennessee, USA. For unsorted samples, 75 million to 100 million PBMCs were counted and genomic DNA was extracted with the QIAamp DNA Blood Mini kit. After blood collection by leukapheresis, PBMCs were isolated using Ficoll-Histopaque density gradient centrifugation and then cryopreserved in the vapor phase of liquid nitrogen.

The receptor chain draws on TRBV4-1 and TRBJ1-5; the D gene is possibly TRBD1, with 6 bases matching. This clonotype was obtained from a woman in her 40s in good health. Some clones in this sample may be carry-over from other donors' samples. The specimen was PBMCs. The nucleotides read TGCGCCAGCAGCCTAGAAACAGGGAGGAATCGGCCCCAGCATTTT. The encoded protein is CASSLETGRNRPQHF.